A selection of T cell receptor beta chains follows, all from one sample in a study of identical twins. TCRdb analysed the 5' RACE reads with MiXCR anew, one entry per CDR3 protein. The sample comprises 500,000 to 650,000 distinct CDR3 sequences, 7.1% of which are singletons, and 1.5% to 2% rests with the top ten. The same specimen was also included in a second study, on yellow fever vaccine responses in identical twins.

The material sequenced was PBMCs. Every receptor here comes from a young woman in good health. Both conserved end residues are part of each CDR3. Each record gives: D gene, clone size, J gene, V gene, CDR3 protein, CDR3 DNA. The D gene is left open where the match is weak. Clone size appears in some rows only: once, few, many, or a class for an expanded clone.

d_gene: TRBD2
abundance: few
j_gene: TRBJ2-3
v_gene: TRBV10-3
CDR3aa: CASRGTSGEADTQYF
CDR3nt: TGTGCCTCCCGTGGGACTAGCGGGGAAGCAGATACGCAGTATTTT

d_gene: .
abundance: .
j_gene: TRBJ2-5
v_gene: TRBV7-2
CDR3aa: CASSLWRGLETQYF
CDR3nt: TGTGCCAGCAGCCTGTGGAGGGGCTTAGAGACCCAGTACTTC

d_gene: .
abundance: few
j_gene: TRBJ2-5
v_gene: TRBV7-9
CDR3aa: CASSLFRSAEWEETQYF
CDR3nt: TGTGCCAGCAGCTTATTCCGTAGCGCGGAGTGGGAGGAGACCCAGTACTTC

d_gene: TRBD1
abundance: few
j_gene: TRBJ2-5
v_gene: TRBV24-1
CDR3aa: CATSETGTAKETQYF
CDR3nt: TGTGCCACCAGTGAAACCGGGACAGCAAAAGAGACCCAGTACTTC

d_gene: .
abundance: few
j_gene: TRBJ1-1
v_gene: TRBV4-1
CDR3aa: CASSLTGGEERTEAFF
CDR3nt: TGCGCCAGCAGCCTCACGGGGGGGGAAGAGCGCACTGAAGCTTTCTTT

d_gene: .
abundance: .
j_gene: TRBJ2-2
v_gene: TRBV20-1
CDR3aa: CSAVQRSNTGELFF
CDR3nt: TGCAGTGCTGTACAGCGTTCGAACACCGGGGAGCTGTTTTTT

d_gene: .
abundance: few
j_gene: TRBJ1-1
v_gene: TRBV20-1
CDR3aa: CSARRPGLTEAFF
CDR3nt: TGCAGTGCGCGCCGACCAGGGTTGACTGAAGCTTTCTTT

d_gene: .
abundance: many
j_gene: TRBJ1-6
v_gene: TRBV12-3/TRBV12-4
CDR3aa: CASSPNRELGSPLHF
CDR3nt: TGTGCCAGCAGTCCGAACCGGGAACTGGGTTCACCCCTCCACTTT

d_gene: TRBD1
abundance: many
j_gene: TRBJ1-1
v_gene: TRBV5-1
CDR3aa: CASSRTGGTEAFF
CDR3nt: TGCGCCAGCAGCCGGACAGGGGGGACTGAAGCTTTCTTT

d_gene: .
abundance: many
j_gene: TRBJ2-2
v_gene: TRBV29-1
CDR3aa: CSARTSLSTGELFF
CDR3nt: TGCAGCGCAAGGACAAGTCTTTCTACCGGGGAGCTGTTTTTT

d_gene: .
abundance: few
j_gene: TRBJ2-1
v_gene: TRBV12-5
CDR3aa: CASGLSRRGLFPYNEQFF
CDR3nt: TGTGCTAGTGGTTTGTCCCGGCGGGGGCTATTCCCCTACAATGAGCAGTTCTTC

d_gene: .
abundance: .
j_gene: TRBJ2-1
v_gene: TRBV29-1
CDR3aa: CSVATYLGNEQFF
CDR3nt: TGCAGCGTTGCAACATACTTAGGGAATGAGCAGTTCTTC

d_gene: TRBD2
abundance: .
j_gene: TRBJ2-1
v_gene: TRBV24-1
CDR3aa: CATSQFGGGGYNEQFF
CDR3nt: TGTGCCACCAGCCAATTTGGGGGGGGGGGTTACAATGAGCAGTTCTTC

d_gene: TRBD1
abundance: many
j_gene: TRBJ1-6
v_gene: TRBV12-3/TRBV12-4
CDR3aa: CAVGRGQDSPLHF
CDR3nt: TGTGCCGTAGGTAGGGGGCAGGATTCACCCCTCCACTTT